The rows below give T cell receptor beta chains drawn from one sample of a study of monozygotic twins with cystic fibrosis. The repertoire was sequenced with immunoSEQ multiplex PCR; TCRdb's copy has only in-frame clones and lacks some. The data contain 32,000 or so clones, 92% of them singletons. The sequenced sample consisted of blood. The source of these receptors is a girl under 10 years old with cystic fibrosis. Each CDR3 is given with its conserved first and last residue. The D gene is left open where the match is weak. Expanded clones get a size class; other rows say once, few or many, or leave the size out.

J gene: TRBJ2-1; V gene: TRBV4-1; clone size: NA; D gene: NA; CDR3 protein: CASSQGGSYNEQFF; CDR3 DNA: TGCGCCAGCAGCCAAGGTGGCTCCTACAATGAGCAGTTCTTC
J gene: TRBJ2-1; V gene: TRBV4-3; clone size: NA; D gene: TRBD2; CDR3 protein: CASSRRLAGVNEQFF; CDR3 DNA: TGCGCCAGCAGCCGTAGACTAGCGGGAGTTAATGAGCAGTTCTTC
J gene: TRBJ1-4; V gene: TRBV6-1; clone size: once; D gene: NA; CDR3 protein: CASHPPNREKLFF; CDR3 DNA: TGTGCCAGCCACCCCCCGAACAGGGAAAAACTGTTTTTT
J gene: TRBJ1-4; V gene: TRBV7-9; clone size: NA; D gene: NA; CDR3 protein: CASSQPTAKGEKLFF; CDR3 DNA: TGTGCCAGCAGCCAGCCGACAGCAAAGGGTGAAAAACTGTTTTTT
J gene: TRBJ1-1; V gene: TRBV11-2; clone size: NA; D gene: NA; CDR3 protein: CASSLVRTEAFF; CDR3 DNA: TGTGCCAGCAGCCTAGTTCGGACTGAAGCTTTCTTT
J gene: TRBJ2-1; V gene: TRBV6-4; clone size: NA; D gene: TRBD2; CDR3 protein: CASSEYLADEQFF; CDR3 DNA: TGTGCCAGCAGTGAGTATCTAGCGGATGAGCAGTTCTTC
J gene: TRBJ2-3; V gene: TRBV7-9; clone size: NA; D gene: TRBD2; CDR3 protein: CASSFTPTSGGASTDTQYF; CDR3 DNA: TGTGCCAGCAGCTTCACTCCAACTAGCGGGGGGGCTTCGACAGATACGCAGTATTTT
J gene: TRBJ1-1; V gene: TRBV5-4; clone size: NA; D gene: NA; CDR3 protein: CASSLGTGFLLMDTEAFF; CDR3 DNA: TGTGCCAGCAGCTTGGGAACAGGTTTCCTCCTCATGGACACTGAAGCTTTCTTT
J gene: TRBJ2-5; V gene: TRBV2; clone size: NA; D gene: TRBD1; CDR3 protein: CASSQPGQEQETQYF; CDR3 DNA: TGTGCCAGCAGCCAACCGGGACAGGAACAAGAGACCCAGTACTTC
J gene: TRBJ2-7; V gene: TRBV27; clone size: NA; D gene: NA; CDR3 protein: CASRAGPRKAYEQYF; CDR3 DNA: TGTGCCAGCAGGGCCGGCCCACGGAAGGCCTACGAGCAGTACTTC
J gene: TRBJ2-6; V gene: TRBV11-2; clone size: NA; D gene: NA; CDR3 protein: CASSLGGNSGANVLTF; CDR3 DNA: TGTGCCAGCAGCTTAGGCGGAAACTCTGGGGCCAACGTCCTGACTTTC